This T cell receptor beta chain was identified during a study of T-cell reconstitution after alpha-beta-depleted transplantation in children. Germline V gene lookup returns CDR1 MNHEY and CDR2 SVGAGI. V lost 2 bases and J lost 2, with 9 bases in between. This CDR3 is built from 14 residues. Study findings and constraints: About two months after transplant, alpha-beta T cells reportedly came from several hundred expanded graft clones. High day-60 TCRbeta diversity in some patients came from surviving recipient T cells and thymic progenitors. One year after transplant, T-cell counts and diversity came mostly from newly produced T cells.

The table lists this clonotype with a few counts. The target antigen is unknown. Unique molecular identifiers were built into the TCRbeta library. TCRdb passed the PCR reads through MiXCR, listing each CDR3 protein once. The sample has around 500,000 distinct CDR3 sequences, around 23% seen once. V and J are TRBV6-5 and TRBJ1-2, with TRBD1 as a possible D gene (6 bases). The sample here was PBMCs, mostly from graft donor cells, taken 360 days after TCRalphabeta/CD19-depleted stem cell transplant. The clonotype originates from a boy under two years old who had a stem cell transplant for acute myeloid leukemia, so the T cells may come from the graft donor. This CDR3 reads CASSYLGQNYGYTF. For the CDR3, the DNA is TGTGCCAGCAGTTACCTCGGACAGAACTATGGCTACACCTTC.